The rows below give T cell receptor beta chains drawn from one sample of a study of T cells in Graves' hyperthyroidism and ophthalmopathy. One entry per CDR3 protein results from TCRdb running MiXCR on the multiplex PCR reads. The table includes nearly 600,000 distinct CDR3 sequences, approximately 15% detected once. Sample: blood. Every receptor here comes from a woman younger than 45 with Graves' hyperthyroidism that later progressed to Graves' ophthalmopathy. CDR3s include the opening cysteine and the closing phenylalanine or tryptophan. Each record gives: J gene, clone size, V gene, D gene, CDR3 protein, CDR3 DNA. A D gene is named only where the DNA matches it firmly. Only some rows state a clone size, as once, few, many or a class for expanded clones.

J: TRBJ2-6; size: few; V: TRBV7-2; D: -; CDR3: CASSTDRAGANILTF; DNA: TGTGCCAGCAGCACCGACAGAGCTGGGGCCAACATCCTGACTTTC
J: TRBJ1-5; size: -; V: TRBV20-1; D: -; CDR3: CSASPTSSGNQPQHF; DNA: TGCAGTGCTAGCCCCACCAGTTCGGGGAATCAGCCCCAGCATTTT
J: TRBJ1-1; size: many; V: TRBV5-6; D: -; CDR3: CASSLTGSEAFF; DNA: TGTGCCAGCAGTTTGACAGGCTCCGAAGCTTTCTTT
J: TRBJ2-2; size: -; V: TRBV9; D: TRBD2; CDR3: CASSGSTSGSDTGELFF; DNA: TGTGCCAGCAGCGGGTCGACTAGCGGGAGTGACACCGGGGAGCTGTTTTTT
J: TRBJ2-1; size: few; V: TRBV12-3/TRBV12-4; D: TRBD2; CDR3: CASSLTSGGASEQFF; DNA: TGTGCCAGCAGTTTAACTAGCGGGGGGGCCAGTGAGCAGTTCTTC
J: TRBJ2-7; size: many; V: TRBV27; D: TRBD2; CDR3: CASSRSTSGFSYEQYF; DNA: TGTGCCAGCAGCCGGTCGACTAGCGGATTCTCCTACGAGCAGTACTTC
J: TRBJ2-1; size: many; V: TRBV6-6; D: TRBD1; CDR3: CASSYSWGQGSNEQFF; DNA: TGTGCCAGCAGTTACTCCTGGGGACAGGGGTCGAATGAGCAGTTCTTC
J: TRBJ1-1; size: many; V: TRBV3-1; D: -; CDR3: CASSQGSGTQTSGTEAFF; DNA: TGTGCCAGCAGCCAAGGATCGGGAACACAGACCAGCGGTACTGAAGCTTTCTTT
J: TRBJ2-1; size: many; V: TRBV30; D: TRBD2; CDR3: CAWKASGRWSSYNEQFF; DNA: TGTGCCTGGAAGGCTAGCGGGAGATGGAGCTCCTACAATGAGCAGTTCTTC
J: TRBJ2-7; size: many; V: TRBV28; D: -; CDR3: CASSKGVLVNEQYF; DNA: TGTGCCAGCAGTAAAGGTGTTTTAGTAAACGAGCAGTACTTC
J: TRBJ2-1; size: many; V: TRBV9; D: TRBD2; CDR3: CASSVTSGTPGSQNEQFF; DNA: TGTGCCAGCAGCGTAACTAGCGGGACACCGGGGTCTCAAAATGAGCAGTTCTTC
J: TRBJ2-1; size: many; V: TRBV7-3; D: -; CDR3: CASSTGLHNEQFF; DNA: TGTGCCAGCAGCACGGGACTGCACAATGAGCAGTTCTTC
J: TRBJ2-7; size: -; V: TRBV20-1; D: TRBD2; CDR3: CSAGLVLYEQYF; DNA: TGCAGTGCCGGACTAGTCCTCTACGAGCAGTACTTC
J: TRBJ1-2; size: -; V: TRBV19; D: -; CDR3: CASSVQRAGLNYGYTF; DNA: TGTGCCAGTAGTGTCCAGAGGGCGGGGCTCAACTATGGCTACACCTTC
J: TRBJ1-2; size: many; V: TRBV7-2; D: -; CDR3: CASSPATGENYGYTF; DNA: TGTGCCAGCAGCCCCGCCACAGGCGAGAACTATGGCTACACCTTC
J: TRBJ2-1; size: many; V: TRBV24-1; D: -; CDR3: CATSDSDGSSYNEQFF; DNA: TGTGCCACCAGTGACTCGGACGGCAGCTCCTACAATGAGCAGTTCTTC
J: TRBJ2-7; size: -; V: TRBV4-1; D: -; CDR3: CASRKTIHSSSYEQYF; DNA: TGCGCCAGCAGAAAAACGATTCACAGCAGCTCCTACGAGCAGTACTTC
J: TRBJ2-2; size: -; V: TRBV10-3; D: TRBD2; CDR3: CATRTSGAAGELFF; DNA: TGTGCCACGAGGACTAGCGGAGCCGCCGGGGAGCTGTTTTTT
J: TRBJ2-7; size: -; V: TRBV27; D: -; CDR3: CATQTGPNAGQYF; DNA: TGTGCCACCCAGACCGGGCCCAACGCCGGGCAGTACTTC
J: TRBJ1-4; size: -; V: TRBV7-8; D: -; CDR3: CASSRDLSTNEKLFF; DNA: TGTGCCAGCAGTCGCGACCTGTCAACTAATGAAAAACTGTTTTTT